A selection of T cell receptor beta chains follows, all from one sample in a study of blood T cells in healthy people across ages. TCRdb reprocessed the 5' RACE reads via MiXCR and lists one record per CDR3 protein. In the table there are approximately 810,000 distinct CDR3 sequences, under 40% of which are singletons. The sequencing input was blood. These receptors originate from a man aged 18 to 29 in good health. Each CDR3 is given with its conserved first and last residue. D genes are given only for firm matches. The size field is filled for only some rows; it gives once, few, many or a size class.

clone size,J gene,V gene,D gene,CDR3 DNA,CDR3 protein
.,TRBJ2-5,TRBV9,TRBD2,TGTGCCAGCCCCCCGGGACTAGGACAAGAGACCCAGTACTTC,CASPPGLGQETQYF
many,TRBJ2-5,TRBV20-1,TRBD2,TGCAGTGCCCAATCGGGACTAGCGGGAGGGAGTCTCCAAGAGACCCAGTACTTC,CSAQSGLAGGSLQETQYF
few,TRBJ2-1,TRBV12-3/TRBV12-4,TRBD2,TGTGCCAGCAGTTTAGTTCCAGCGGGGGGATACAATGAGCAGTTCTTC,CASSLVPAGGYNEQFF
.,TRBJ2-1,TRBV12-3/TRBV12-4,.,TGTGCCAGCAGTTCTTTCGTTCGCGGGGGCCGCTCCTACAATGAGCAGTTCTTC,CASSSFVRGGRSYNEQFF
.,TRBJ2-7,TRBV12-3/TRBV12-4,.,TGTGCCAGCAGTTTAAGGGCGGAACCTCAATCCTACAATGAGCAGTACTTC,CASSLRAEPQSYNEQYF
.,TRBJ2-5,TRBV29-1,.,TGCAGCGTTCCGGCAGACATTTTGAAGACCCAGTACTTC,CSVPADILKTQYF
.,TRBJ1-1,TRBV6-4,.,TGTGCCAGCAGTGACGGGCCGATGAACACTGAAGCTTTCTTT,CASSDGPMNTEAFF
.,TRBJ2-1,TRBV6-5,.,TGTGCCAGCAGTTACGGTAACAACAATGAGCAGTTCTTC,CASSYGNNNEQFF
many,TRBJ2-7,TRBV29-1,TRBD1,TGCAGCGTGGTGAGGGGGCCCTACGAGCAGTACTTC,CSVVRGPYEQYF
.,TRBJ1-5,TRBV6-2/TRBV6-3,TRBD1,TGTGCCAGCAGTTATCGGGGTGCAAGAGGGGGCGTCGGCAATCAGCCCCAGCATTTT,CASSYRGARGGVGNQPQHF
.,TRBJ2-7,TRBV6-2/TRBV6-3,TRBD1,TGTGCCAGCAGGAGGACAGGTCCCTACAATGAGCAGTACTTC,CASRRTGPYNEQYF
.,TRBJ2-7,TRBV4-1,.,TGCGCCAGCAGCGTACCGTTTAACCCACCGGGCGAGCAGTACTTC,CASSVPFNPPGEQYF
.,TRBJ2-7,TRBV11-1,.,TGTGCCAGCAGCTTCTACGGCTCCTACGAGCAGTACTTC,CASSFYGSYEQYF
.,TRBJ2-3,TRBV7-2,.,TGTGCCAGCAGCTTGACCAAGTATACGCAGTATTTT,CASSLTKYTQYF
few,TRBJ1-1,TRBV20-1,.,TGCAGTGCTAGAGATGGGCAAACAGTGAACACTGAAGCTTTCTTT,CSARDGQTVNTEAFF
few,TRBJ2-1,TRBV20-1,.,TGCAGTGCCCACGACGGGGATTCCCTCTCCTACAATGAGCAGTTCTTC,CSAHDGDSLSYNEQFF
.,TRBJ2-1,TRBV6-2/TRBV6-3,TRBD1,TGTGCCAGCAGAGGGACAGGGGGCTTCGTCAATGAGCAGTTCTTC,CASRGTGGFVNEQFF
.,TRBJ2-7,TRBV28,.,TGTGCCAGCAGTTTCTCGGGGCAGCTCTACGAGCAGTACTTC,CASSFSGQLYEQYF
few,TRBJ1-5,TRBV28,.,TGTGCCAGCAGTTTCGAAGGGCGGGATCAGCCCCAGCATTTT,CASSFEGRDQPQHF
once,TRBJ2-5,TRBV6-6,TRBD2,TGTGCCAGCAGCCAAAAAAGCGGACTAGAAGGAGAGACCCAGTACTTC,CASSQKSGLEGETQYF
few,TRBJ2-3,TRBV2,.,TGTGCCAGCAGTGAAGACAAGGGGGGCACAGATACGCAGTATTTT,CASSEDKGGTDTQYF
.,TRBJ2-5,TRBV29-1,.,TGCAGCTCGACTCCGCCATCCGGTGAGCAGTACTTC,CSSTPPSGEQYF
few,TRBJ1-2,TRBV7-9,.,TGTGCCAGCAGCCCTGGAGTGGATGGCTACACCTTC,CASSPGVDGYTF
.,TRBJ2-5,TRBV4-1,TRBD2,TGCGCCAGCAGCCACCCCAAGGGAGGACTAGCGGGACAAGAGACCCAGTACTTC,CASSHPKGGLAGQETQYF
few,TRBJ2-1,TRBV11-2,TRBD1,TGTGCCAGCAGCCCGAACAGGGGGCGGGATGAGCAGTTCTTC,CASSPNRGRDEQFF
.,TRBJ1-5,TRBV4-1,.,TGCGCCAGCAGCCTGGACAGAAATAGCAATCAGCCCCAGCATTTT,CASSLDRNSNQPQHF
few,TRBJ1-2,TRBV4-3,.,TGCGCCAGCAGCCAAGATGACTTAGCCCCTGGCTACACCTTC,CASSQDDLAPGYTF
few,TRBJ1-1,TRBV20-1,TRBD1,TGCAGTGCTAAGGACAGGGGAAATCGTCTCACTGAAGCTTTCTTT,CSAKDRGNRLTEAFF
few,TRBJ2-7,TRBV4-2,TRBD2,TGTGCCAGCAGCCAAGATCGGACTAGCGTCGAGCAGTACTTC,CASSQDRTSVEQYF
.,TRBJ2-1,TRBV7-2,.,TGTGCCAGCAGCGTAGAGGGGGGGCAGTATGAGCAGTTCTTC,CASSVEGGQYEQFF
few,TRBJ2-3,TRBV6-5,.,TGTGCCAGCAGTTACTCGGCGGCGGCAGGAGCAGATACGCAGTATTTT,CASSYSAAAGADTQYF
.,TRBJ2-7,TRBV6-1,TRBD2,TGTGCCAGCTACCTTGGCGGGAGTGCCTACGAGCAGTACTTC,CASYLGGSAYEQYF
few,TRBJ1-1,TRBV20-1,TRBD1,TGCGGCCTGACAGGGGACACTGAAGCTTTCTTT,CGLTGDTEAFF
few,TRBJ1-5,TRBV28,TRBD1,TGTGCCAGCACCACGACAGGGGGAAATCAGCCCCAGCATTTT,CASTTTGGNQPQHF
many,TRBJ1-1,TRBV29-1,.,TGCAGCGTGACGGACGGCCCGGGCACTGAAGCTTTCTTT,CSVTDGPGTEAFF
.,TRBJ1-1,TRBV21-1,.,TGTACCAGCAGCAAGGTGGGAATGGGATGGGGGGCACCCAACACTGAAGCTTTCTTT,CTSSKVGMGWGAPNTEAFF
.,TRBJ2-5,TRBV6-1,.,TGTGCCACCTTCCGACCTAACTCGCGGGAGACCCAGTACTTC,CATFRPNSRETQYF
.,TRBJ2-3,TRBV28,TRBD1,TGTGCCAGCAGTTTATTGACAGGGGGCATAACAGATACGCAGTATTTT,CASSLLTGGITDTQYF
.,TRBJ2-7,TRBV5-1,TRBD1,TGCGCCAGCAGCTTGCCTACAGGGGGAATCGCCGAGCAGTACTTC,CASSLPTGGIAEQYF
.,TRBJ2-1,TRBV12-3/TRBV12-4,.,TGTGCCAGCAGTTTAGTCAGGATAGACAATGAGCAGTTCTTC,CASSLVRIDNEQFF
few,TRBJ1-5,TRBV29-1,TRBD1,TGCAGCGCCGGGACAGATAGCAATCAGCCCCAGCATTTT,CSAGTDSNQPQHF
.,TRBJ2-7,TRBV21-1,.,TGTGCCAGCAGCAAAGGTGGCGGATGGTCCTACGAGCAGTACTTC,CASSKGGGWSYEQYF
few,TRBJ2-1,TRBV7-8,TRBD2,TGTGCCAGCGAGAGGAGCGGGGGTGAGCAGTTCTTC,CASERSGGEQFF
.,TRBJ2-3,TRBV5-1,TRBD2,TGCGCCAGCAGCTCGGTTGCGGGGGAGGATACGCAGTATTTT,CASSSVAGEDTQYF
once,TRBJ2-5,TRBV4-2,.,TGTGCCAGCAGCCAAGGGACGGCCTTCACAGGAGAGACCCAGTACTTC,CASSQGTAFTGETQYF
.,TRBJ2-3,TRBV6-2/TRBV6-3,.,TGTGCCAGCAGAGGACTGAGAACAGATACGCAGTATTTT,CASRGLRTDTQYF
once,TRBJ2-7,TRBV4-3,.,TGCGCCAGCAGCCAAGATCCGGTCACCCACGAGCAGTACTTC,CASSQDPVTHEQYF
few,TRBJ2-2,TRBV20-1,.,TGCAGTGCTAACAGGAACACCGGGGAGCTGTTTTTT,CSANRNTGELFF
.,TRBJ2-2,TRBV4-3,TRBD2,TGCGCCAGCAGCCAACAAACCGGGGGGGGCGGGGAGCTGTTTTTT,CASSQQTGGGGELFF
few,TRBJ2-2,TRBV12-3/TRBV12-4,.,TGTGCCAGCAGCCGGGGCCGGGAGCTGTTTTTT,CASSRGRELFF
few,TRBJ2-5,TRBV9,TRBD2,TGTGCCAGCAGCGTAGGACTAGCGGGGGCCAGGGAGACCCAGTACTTC,CASSVGLAGARETQYF
.,TRBJ2-3,TRBV12-3/TRBV12-4,.,TGTGCCAGCAGTTTTATGGCGGTGGCAGAAGATACGCAGTATTTT,CASSFMAVAEDTQYF
few,TRBJ2-5,TRBV5-1,.,TGCGCCAGCAGCTTTAACCCGGGATATCAAGAGACCCAGTACTTC,CASSFNPGYQETQYF
.,TRBJ1-6,TRBV4-1,.,TGCGCCACCGCGAGTCGTCTAAATTCACCCCTCCACTTT,CATASRLNSPLHF
few,TRBJ2-5,TRBV2,.,TGTGCCAGCAGCGGGAGGACAGGGTCCCTGGAGACCCAGTACTTC,CASSGRTGSLETQYF
many,TRBJ1-2,TRBV5-1,TRBD1,TGCGCCAGCAGCTTCGGACAGGGGGCGCGGGGCTACACCTTC,CASSFGQGARGYTF
few,TRBJ2-7,TRBV20-1,.,TGCAGTGTAAGGCCAGGGGTCGGCTACGAGCAGTACTTC,CSVRPGVGYEQYF
few,TRBJ1-4,TRBV5-1,TRBD1,TGCGCCAGCAGCCGTGCGGGGACAGATGGGGGGCTGTTTTTT,CASSRAGTDGGLFF
.,TRBJ2-3,TRBV5-1,TRBD2,TGCGCCAGCAGCTTCTGGACTAGCGGGGCAGATACGCAGTATTTT,CASSFWTSGADTQYF